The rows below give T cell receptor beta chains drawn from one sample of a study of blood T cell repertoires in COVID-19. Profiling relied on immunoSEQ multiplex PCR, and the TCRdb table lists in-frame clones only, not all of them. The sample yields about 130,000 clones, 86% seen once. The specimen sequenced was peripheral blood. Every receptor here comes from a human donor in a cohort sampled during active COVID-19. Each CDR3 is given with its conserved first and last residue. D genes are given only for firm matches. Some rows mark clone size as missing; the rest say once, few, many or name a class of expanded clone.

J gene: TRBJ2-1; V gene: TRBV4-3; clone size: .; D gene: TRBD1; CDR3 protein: CASSQDGGQGYGEQFF; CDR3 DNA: TGCGCCAGCAGCCAAGATGGGGGACAGGGTTACGGTGAGCAGTTCTTC
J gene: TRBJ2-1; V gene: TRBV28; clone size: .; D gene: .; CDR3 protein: CASSPGYNEQFF; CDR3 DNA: TGTGCCAGCAGCCCCGGGTACAATGAGCAGTTCTTC
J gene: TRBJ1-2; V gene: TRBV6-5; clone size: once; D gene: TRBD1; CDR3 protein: CASSRTGLYGYTF; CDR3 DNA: TGTGCCAGCAGTCGGACAGGGCTCTATGGCTACACCTTC
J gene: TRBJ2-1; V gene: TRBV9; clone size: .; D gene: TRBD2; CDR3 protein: CASSVTSGTYNEQFF; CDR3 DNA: TGTGCCAGCAGCGTCACTAGCGGTACCTACAATGAGCAGTTCTTC
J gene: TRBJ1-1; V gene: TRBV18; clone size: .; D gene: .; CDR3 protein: CASSPNSNTEAFF; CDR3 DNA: TGTGCCAGCTCACCGAACTCGAACACTGAAGCTTTCTTT
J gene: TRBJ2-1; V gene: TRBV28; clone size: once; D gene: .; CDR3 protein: CASSFILRGNEQFF; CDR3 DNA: TGTGCCAGCAGTTTCATCCTAAGAGGCAATGAGCAGTTCTTC
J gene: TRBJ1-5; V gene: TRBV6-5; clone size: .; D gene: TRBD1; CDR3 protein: CASRTGTGVNQPQHF; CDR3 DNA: TGTGCCAGCAGGACCGGGACAGGGGTCAATCAGCCCCAGCATTTT
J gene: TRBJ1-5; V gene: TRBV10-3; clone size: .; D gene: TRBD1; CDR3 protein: CAISERAGTGTNQPQHF; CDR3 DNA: TGTGCCATCAGTGAGCGTGCCGGGACAGGGACGAATCAGCCCCAGCATTTT
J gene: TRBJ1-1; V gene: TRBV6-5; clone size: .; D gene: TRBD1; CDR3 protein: CASSWTGKEAFF; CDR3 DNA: TGTGCCAGCAGTTGGACAGGGAAGGAAGCTTTCTTT
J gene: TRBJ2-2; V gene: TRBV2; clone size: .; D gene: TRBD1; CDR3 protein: CASSEGTGGTVAGELFF; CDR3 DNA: TGTGCCAGCAGTGAAGGGACAGGGGGCACGGTCGCCGGGGAGCTGTTTTTT
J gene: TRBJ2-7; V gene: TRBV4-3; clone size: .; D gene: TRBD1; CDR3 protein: CASSRGQGYEQYF; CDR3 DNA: TGCGCCAGCAGCCGAGGACAGGGCTACGAGCAGTACTTC
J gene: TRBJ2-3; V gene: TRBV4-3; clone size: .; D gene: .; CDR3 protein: CASSLNLMGGGITDTQYF; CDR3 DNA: TGCGCCAGCAGCCTTAATCTGATGGGAGGCGGAATCACAGATACGCAGTATTTT
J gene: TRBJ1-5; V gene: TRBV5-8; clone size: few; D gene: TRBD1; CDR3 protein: CASSFTGGHQPQHF; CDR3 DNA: TGTGCCAGCAGCTTTACAGGGGGCCATCAGCCCCAGCATTTT
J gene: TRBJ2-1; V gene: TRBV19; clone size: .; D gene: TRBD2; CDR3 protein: CASIAGYSYNEQFF; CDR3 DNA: TGTGCCAGTATAGCGGGATACTCCTACAATGAGCAGTTCTTC
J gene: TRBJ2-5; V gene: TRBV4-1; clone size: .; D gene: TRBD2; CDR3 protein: CASSQVTSGRNQEETQYF; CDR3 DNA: TGCGCCAGCAGCCAAGTTACTAGCGGGCGCAACCAAGAAGAGACCCAGTACTTC
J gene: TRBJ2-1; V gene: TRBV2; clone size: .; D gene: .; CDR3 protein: CASRELDIYPYNEQFF; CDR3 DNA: TGTGCCAGCAGAGAACTGGACATTTACCCATACAATGAGCAGTTCTTC
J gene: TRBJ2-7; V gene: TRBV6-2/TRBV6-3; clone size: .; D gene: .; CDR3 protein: CASSGGYEQYF; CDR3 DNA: TGTGCCAGCAGTGGCGGGTACGAGCAGTACTTC
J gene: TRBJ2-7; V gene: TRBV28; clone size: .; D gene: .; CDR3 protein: CASECNTDSWEQYF; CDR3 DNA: TGTGCCAGCGAATGCAACACAGATTCTTGGGAGCAGTACTTC
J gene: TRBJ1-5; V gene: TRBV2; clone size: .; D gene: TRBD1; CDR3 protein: CASTLQGQVNQPQHF; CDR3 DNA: TGTGCCAGCACCCTCCAGGGACAGGTGAATCAGCCCCAGCATTTT
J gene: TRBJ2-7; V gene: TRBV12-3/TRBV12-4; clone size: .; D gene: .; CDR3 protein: CASSLDSGRRLFF; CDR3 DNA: TGTGCCAGCAGTTTAGATTCAGGCCGGAGGCTGTTCTTC
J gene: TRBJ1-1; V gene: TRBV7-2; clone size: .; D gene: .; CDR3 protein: CASSSSAGQGEAFF; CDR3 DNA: TGTGCCAGCAGCTCATCAGCGGGGCAGGGTGAAGCTTTCTTT
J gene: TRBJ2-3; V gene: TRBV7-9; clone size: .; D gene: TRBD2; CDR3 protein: CASSGSSGRIDTQYF; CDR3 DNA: TGTGCCAGCAGTGGGTCTAGCGGGAGAATAGATACGCAGTATTTT
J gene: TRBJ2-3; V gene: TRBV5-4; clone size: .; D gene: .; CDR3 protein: CASSLGGLNTDTQYF; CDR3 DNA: TGTGCCAGCAGCTTGGGGGGACTCAACACAGATACGCAGTATTTT
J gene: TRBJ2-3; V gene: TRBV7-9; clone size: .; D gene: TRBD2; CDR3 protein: CASRAGGNTQYF; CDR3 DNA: TGTGCCAGCAGGGCGGGAGGAAATACGCAGTATTTT
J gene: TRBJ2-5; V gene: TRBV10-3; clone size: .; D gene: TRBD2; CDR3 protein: CAIRRGGGRLEETQYF; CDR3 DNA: TGTGCCATCCGTCGTGGGGGCGGGAGGTTAGAAGAGACCCAGTACTTC
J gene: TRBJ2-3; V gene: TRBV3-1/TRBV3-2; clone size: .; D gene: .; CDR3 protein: CASSQDAATDTQYF; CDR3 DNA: TGTGCCAGCAGCCAAGATGCGGCCACAGATACGCAGTATTTT
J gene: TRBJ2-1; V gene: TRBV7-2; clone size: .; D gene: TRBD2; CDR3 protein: CASSFQASGRDNEQFF; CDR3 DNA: TGTGCCAGCAGCTTCCAAGCTAGCGGGAGGGATAATGAGCAGTTCTTC
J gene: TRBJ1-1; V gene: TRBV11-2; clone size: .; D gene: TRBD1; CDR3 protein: CASSGRTGNTEAFF; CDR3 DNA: TGTGCCAGCAGCGGAAGGACAGGGAACACTGAAGCTTTCTTT
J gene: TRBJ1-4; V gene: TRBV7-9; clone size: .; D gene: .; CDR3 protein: CASSLPRTDFEKLFF; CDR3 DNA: TGTGCCAGCAGCTTACCTCGGACAGACTTTGAAAAACTGTTTTTT
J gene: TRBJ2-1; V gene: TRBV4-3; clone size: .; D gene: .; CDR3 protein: CASSQEGTRTNPGHEQFF; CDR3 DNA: TGCGCCAGCAGCCAAGAGGGGACGAGGACTAACCCAGGTCATGAGCAGTTCTTC
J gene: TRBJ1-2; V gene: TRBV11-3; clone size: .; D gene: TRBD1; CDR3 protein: CASSKGQNYGYTF; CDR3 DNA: TGTGCCAGCAGCAAGGGACAGAACTATGGCTACACCTTC
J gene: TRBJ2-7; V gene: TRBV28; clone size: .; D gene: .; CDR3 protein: CASSFVDEQYF; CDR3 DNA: TGTGCCAGCAGTTTTGTCGACGAGCAGTACTTC
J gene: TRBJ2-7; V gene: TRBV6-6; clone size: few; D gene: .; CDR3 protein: CASSPLAGTPYEQYF; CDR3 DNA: TGTGCCAGCAGTCCTCTGGCAGGCACCCCTTACGAGCAGTACTTC